The T cell receptor (beta chain) described here comes from a study of identical twins. This clonotype was counted at least ten times. TCRdb analysed the 5' RACE reads with MiXCR anew, one entry per CDR3 protein. Found here are some 500,000 distinct CDR3 sequences, 14% of them singletons; the top ten hold approximately 0.98%. CDR3 length: 16 residues. V gave up 0 bases and J gave up 4 bases; unmatched junction bases: 6. Germline V gives CDR1 SQVTM, CDR2 ANQGSEA. These data are also associated with another study on yellow fever vaccine responses in identical twins.

This TCR came from a woman aged 18-30 years in good health. The sample was CD4+ T cells sorted from blood. The chain carries TRBV29-1 and TRBJ2-2; TRBD2 aligns across 9 bases. The CDR3 nucleotides read TGCAGCGTTGAAGAACCCAGCGGGAGGAGCACCGGGGAGCTGTTTTTT. It codes for CSVEEPSGRSTGELFF.